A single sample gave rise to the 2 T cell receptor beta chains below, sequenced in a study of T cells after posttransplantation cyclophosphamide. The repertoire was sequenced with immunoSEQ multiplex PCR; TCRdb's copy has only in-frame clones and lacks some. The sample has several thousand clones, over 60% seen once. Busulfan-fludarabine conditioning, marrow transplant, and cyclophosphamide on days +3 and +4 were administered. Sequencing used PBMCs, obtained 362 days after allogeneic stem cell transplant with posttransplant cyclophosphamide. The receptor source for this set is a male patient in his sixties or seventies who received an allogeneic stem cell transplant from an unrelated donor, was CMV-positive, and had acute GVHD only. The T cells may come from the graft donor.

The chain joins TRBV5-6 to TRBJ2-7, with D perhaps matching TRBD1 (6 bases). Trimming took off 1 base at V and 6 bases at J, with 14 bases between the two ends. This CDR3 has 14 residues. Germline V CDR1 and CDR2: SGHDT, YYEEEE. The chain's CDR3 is CASSLNPGAVEQYF. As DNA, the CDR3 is TGTGCCAGCAGCTTGAACCCAGGGGCCGTCGAGCAGTACTTC.

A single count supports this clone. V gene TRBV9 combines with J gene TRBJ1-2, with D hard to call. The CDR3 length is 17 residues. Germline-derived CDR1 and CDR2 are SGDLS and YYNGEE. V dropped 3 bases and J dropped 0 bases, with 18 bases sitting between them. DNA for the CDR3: TGTGCCAGCAGCGCCACCCCGGCAGGTCCCGCTAACTATGGCTACACCTTC. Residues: CASSATPAGPANYGYTF.